A selection of T cell receptor beta chains follows, all from one sample in a study of shared clonotypes between healthy human individuals. Sequenced by immunoSEQ multiplex PCR; TCRdb stores in-frame clones only, minus some. The sample includes about 600,000 clones, about 97% seen only once; the top ten take approximately 0.057%. The source material was naive CD4+ T cells sorted from blood. The origin of the receptors is a woman aged 30 to 39 in good health. Both conserved end residues are part of each CDR3. Fields, in order: D gene, clone size, J gene, V gene, CDR3 DNA, CDR3 protein. The D gene is left open where the match is weak. Rows may omit the clone size; those that give it use once, few, many or a size class.

d_call: .
clone_size: .
j_call: TRBJ1-1
v_call: TRBV6-5
cdr3_nt: TGTGCCAGCAGGCTGGCTGAAGCTTTCTTT
cdr3_aa: CASRLAEAFF

d_call: TRBD1
clone_size: .
j_call: TRBJ1-2
v_call: TRBV7-2
cdr3_nt: TGTGCCAGCAGCTTAGATTATAGACAGGGCGCGAACTATGGCTACACCTTC
cdr3_aa: CASSLDYRQGANYGYTF

d_call: TRBD2
clone_size: once
j_call: TRBJ2-5
v_call: TRBV5-1
cdr3_nt: TGCGCCAGCAGCTTAAGACTAGCGGAGAGGGGCCAAGAGACCCAGTACTTC
cdr3_aa: CASSLRLAERGQETQYF

d_call: .
clone_size: .
j_call: TRBJ1-1
v_call: TRBV18
cdr3_nt: TGTGCCAGCTCACCACCGGTATCCAACACTGAAGCTTTCTTT
cdr3_aa: CASSPPVSNTEAFF

d_call: .
clone_size: .
j_call: TRBJ2-1
v_call: TRBV27
cdr3_nt: TGTGCCAGCAGTCCCCAGAGGGAGGAATACAATGAGCAGTTCTTC
cdr3_aa: CASSPQREEYNEQFF

d_call: TRBD1
clone_size: .
j_call: TRBJ1-1
v_call: TRBV28
cdr3_nt: TGTGCCAGCAGTAACGGACAGGGGGTTACTGAAGCTTTCTTT
cdr3_aa: CASSNGQGVTEAFF

d_call: .
clone_size: .
j_call: TRBJ1-6
v_call: TRBV6-5
cdr3_nt: TGTGCCAGCAGCCCCGGGACTCACGATTCACCCCTCCACTTT
cdr3_aa: CASSPGTHDSPLHF

d_call: .
clone_size: .
j_call: TRBJ1-4
v_call: TRBV21-1
cdr3_nt: TGTGCCAGCAGGACAAAAGTTGCAACTAATGAAAAACTGTTTTTT
cdr3_aa: CASRTKVATNEKLFF

d_call: TRBD2
clone_size: .
j_call: TRBJ2-7
v_call: TRBV10-2
cdr3_nt: TGCGCCAGCACCGAGGGGCTAGCGGGAAGGGAGCAGTACTTC
cdr3_aa: CASTEGLAGREQYF

d_call: TRBD1
clone_size: .
j_call: TRBJ1-2
v_call: TRBV27
cdr3_nt: TGTGCCAGCAGTTTCGACAGGGCTGTAAATGGCTACACCTTC
cdr3_aa: CASSFDRAVNGYTF

d_call: TRBD2
clone_size: .
j_call: TRBJ2-5
v_call: TRBV10-3
cdr3_nt: TGTGCCATCAGTACAGGAAGCGGGGGCCAAGAGACCCAGTACTTC
cdr3_aa: CAISTGSGGQETQYF

d_call: .
clone_size: .
j_call: TRBJ1-5
v_call: TRBV28
cdr3_nt: TGTGCCAGCAGTAGTGCCCAGGGGTTCAGCAATCAGCCCCAGCATTTT
cdr3_aa: CASSSAQGFSNQPQHF

d_call: .
clone_size: .
j_call: TRBJ2-7
v_call: TRBV6-5
cdr3_nt: TGTGCCAGCAGTTACTCGAGGGGCGGTCAGGGCTACGAGCAGTACTTC
cdr3_aa: CASSYSRGGQGYEQYF

d_call: .
clone_size: .
j_call: TRBJ1-3
v_call: TRBV7-9
cdr3_nt: TGTGCCAGCAGCCCACTTCGGGCTGGAAACACCATATATTTT
cdr3_aa: CASSPLRAGNTIYF

d_call: TRBD2
clone_size: .
j_call: TRBJ2-7
v_call: TRBV11-3
cdr3_nt: TGTGCCAGCAGCTTCGGCGGGAGGGGCTACGAGCAGTACTTC
cdr3_aa: CASSFGGRGYEQYF

d_call: TRBD1
clone_size: .
j_call: TRBJ1-2
v_call: TRBV30
cdr3_nt: TGTGCCTGGAGTGAAGGGGGACAGGGGTTAGGCTACACCTTC
cdr3_aa: CAWSEGGQGLGYTF

d_call: TRBD1
clone_size: .
j_call: TRBJ2-5
v_call: TRBV5-1
cdr3_nt: TGCGCCAGCAGCTTGTCACAGGGGGCACGAGAGACCCAGTACTTC
cdr3_aa: CASSLSQGARETQYF

d_call: TRBD1
clone_size: .
j_call: TRBJ1-2
v_call: TRBV28
cdr3_nt: TGTGCCAGTATAACTGGACAGGGGGACCACGGTGGCTACACCTTC
cdr3_aa: CASITGQGDHGGYTF

d_call: TRBD1
clone_size: .
j_call: TRBJ2-7
v_call: TRBV2
cdr3_nt: TGTGCCAGCAGCCCAAGCCGGGACAGGTCCTACGAGCAGTACTTC
cdr3_aa: CASSPSRDRSYEQYF

d_call: .
clone_size: few
j_call: TRBJ2-7
v_call: TRBV30
cdr3_nt: TGTGCCTGGAGTGGGCAGTTCGAGCAGTACTTC
cdr3_aa: CAWSGQFEQYF

d_call: .
clone_size: .
j_call: TRBJ1-5
v_call: TRBV6-5
cdr3_nt: TGTGCCAGCAGTTACTCGGATAGACAGCCCCAGCATTTT
cdr3_aa: CASSYSDRQPQHF

d_call: TRBD2
clone_size: .
j_call: TRBJ2-3
v_call: TRBV18
cdr3_nt: TGTGCCAGCTCACCAAGGACTAGCGGAACCACAGATACGCAGTATTTT
cdr3_aa: CASSPRTSGTTDTQYF

d_call: .
clone_size: .
j_call: TRBJ2-7
v_call: TRBV19
cdr3_nt: TGTGCCAGTAGTATAGATCCTGACAGGATGACCTACGAGCAGTACTTC
cdr3_aa: CASSIDPDRMTYEQYF

d_call: .
clone_size: .
j_call: TRBJ2-2
v_call: TRBV12-1
cdr3_nt: TGTGCCAGCAGCTTTACCGGGACTAGCGGGAGGTACACCGGGGAGCTGTTTTTT
cdr3_aa: CASSFTGTSGRYTGELFF

d_call: TRBD2
clone_size: .
j_call: TRBJ2-7
v_call: TRBV28
cdr3_nt: TGTGCCAGTTGGACTAGCGGGACCCATAGGAGCTCCTACGAGCAGTACTTC
cdr3_aa: CASWTSGTHRSSYEQYF

d_call: .
clone_size: .
j_call: TRBJ1-5
v_call: TRBV9
cdr3_nt: TGTGCCAGCAGCCCGAAGGAGGGAAATCAGCCCCAGCATTTT
cdr3_aa: CASSPKEGNQPQHF

d_call: TRBD2
clone_size: .
j_call: TRBJ2-1
v_call: TRBV11-2
cdr3_nt: TGTGCCAGCAGCCAACGACTAGCGGGAGGGGGGGAGCAGTTCTTC
cdr3_aa: CASSQRLAGGGEQFF

d_call: .
clone_size: .
j_call: TRBJ2-7
v_call: TRBV27
cdr3_nt: TGTGCCAGCAGTTTATTTGGGGCGGGACCGACGTACGAGCAGTACTTC
cdr3_aa: CASSLFGAGPTYEQYF

d_call: .
clone_size: .
j_call: TRBJ1-3
v_call: TRBV29-1
cdr3_nt: TGCAGCGTTGTCCAGGGTGGCCGGGGGTCTGGAAACACCATATATTTT
cdr3_aa: CSVVQGGRGSGNTIYF

d_call: .
clone_size: .
j_call: TRBJ2-4
v_call: TRBV11-2
cdr3_nt: TGTGCCAGCAGCTTAGAAGTCGTGGACATTCAGTACTTC
cdr3_aa: CASSLEVVDIQYF

d_call: .
clone_size: once
j_call: TRBJ1-5
v_call: TRBV10-2
cdr3_nt: TGCGCCAGCGGTACCGGGACGGATAATCAGCCCCAGCATTTT
cdr3_aa: CASGTGTDNQPQHF

d_call: TRBD1
clone_size: once
j_call: TRBJ1-2
v_call: TRBV11-2
cdr3_nt: TGTGCCAGCAGCTCGACAGGGGGCGGTGGCTACACCTTC
cdr3_aa: CASSSTGGGGYTF

d_call: TRBD1
clone_size: .
j_call: TRBJ1-2
v_call: TRBV5-4
cdr3_nt: TGTGCCAGCAGCCCCTGGGACAGGGCCGGCTACACCTTC
cdr3_aa: CASSPWDRAGYTF

d_call: .
clone_size: .
j_call: TRBJ2-7
v_call: TRBV28
cdr3_nt: TGTGCCAGCAGTATCCCCGGAGCCGGCGCAGCATCCTACGAGCAGTACTTC
cdr3_aa: CASSIPGAGAASYEQYF

d_call: TRBD1
clone_size: .
j_call: TRBJ2-2
v_call: TRBV7-8
cdr3_nt: TGTGCCAGCAGCTTTGGACAGGGAAAGCCCGGGGAGCTGTTTTTT
cdr3_aa: CASSFGQGKPGELFF

d_call: .
clone_size: .
j_call: TRBJ2-2
v_call: TRBV7-2
cdr3_nt: TGTGCCAGCAGCGGGACGGGGGCGAACACCGGGGAGCTGTTTTTT
cdr3_aa: CASSGTGANTGELFF

d_call: .
clone_size: once
j_call: TRBJ2-7
v_call: TRBV9
cdr3_nt: TGTGCCAGCAGCAAGAGCACAGGGCCCTACGAGCAGTACTTC
cdr3_aa: CASSKSTGPYEQYF

d_call: .
clone_size: .
j_call: TRBJ2-7
v_call: TRBV13
cdr3_nt: TGTGCCAGCAGCACCTATCTTGGGGACAATCCCTACGAGCAGTACTTC
cdr3_aa: CASSTYLGDNPYEQYF

d_call: .
clone_size: .
j_call: TRBJ2-7
v_call: TRBV5-4
cdr3_nt: TGTGCCAGCAGCTTACAGACTACCAGCTCCTACGAGCAGTACTTC
cdr3_aa: CASSLQTTSSYEQYF

d_call: .
clone_size: .
j_call: TRBJ2-4
v_call: TRBV2
cdr3_nt: TGTGCCAGCAAGGGCCAGGGGTCAAGCATTCAGTACTTC
cdr3_aa: CASKGQGSSIQYF

d_call: TRBD2
clone_size: .
j_call: TRBJ2-7
v_call: TRBV10-2
cdr3_nt: TGCGCCAGCAGGTCTACTAGCGGGAGTTGGAACGAGCAGTACTTC
cdr3_aa: CASRSTSGSWNEQYF

d_call: .
clone_size: .
j_call: TRBJ2-3
v_call: TRBV19
cdr3_nt: TGTGCCAGTTCGGGGGTAGCGACCACAGATACGCAGTATTTT
cdr3_aa: CASSGVATTDTQYF

d_call: TRBD1
clone_size: .
j_call: TRBJ1-5
v_call: TRBV19
cdr3_nt: TGTGCCAGTAGTATGTTGGGGGACAGGGATAGGCAGCCCCAGCATTTT
cdr3_aa: CASSMLGDRDRQPQHF

d_call: TRBD2
clone_size: .
j_call: TRBJ2-1
v_call: TRBV11-3
cdr3_nt: TGTGCCAGCAGCTCCACTAGCGGGAGTAGAAATGAGCAGTTCTTC
cdr3_aa: CASSSTSGSRNEQFF

d_call: .
clone_size: .
j_call: TRBJ2-3
v_call: TRBV27
cdr3_nt: TGTGCCAGCAGTCCCTCCAGGGTTGGAGGTACGCAGTATTTT
cdr3_aa: CASSPSRVGGTQYF

d_call: TRBD1
clone_size: .
j_call: TRBJ1-1
v_call: TRBV2
cdr3_nt: TGTGCCAGCAGTCGACAGGGGTTGGGAACTGAAGCTTTCTTT
cdr3_aa: CASSRQGLGTEAFF

d_call: TRBD2
clone_size: .
j_call: TRBJ2-3
v_call: TRBV4-2
cdr3_nt: TGTGCCAGCAGCCGAGAACTAGCGGGAGGGGGAACAGATACGCAGTATTTT
cdr3_aa: CASSRELAGGGTDTQYF

d_call: .
clone_size: .
j_call: TRBJ1-4
v_call: TRBV5-4
cdr3_nt: TGTGCCAGCAGCTTGGATCACACGGGGGGTGGAAAACTGTTTTTT
cdr3_aa: CASSLDHTGGGKLFF